This is a list of T cell receptor beta chains from one sample in a study of PD-L1 blockade in urothelial cancer. Sequencing used immunoSEQ multiplex PCR; TCRdb keeps in-frame clones, though not all of them. The sample yields roughly 50,000 clones, approximately 85% seen once. Sequenced material: PBMCs, taken around atezolizumab (anti-PD-L1) treatment. All receptors derive from a man between 65 and 85 years old with urothelial cancer. Each CDR3 is given with its conserved first and last residue. Each record gives: clone size, J gene, D gene, V gene, CDR3 DNA, CDR3 protein. The D gene is left open where the match is weak. Size values are once, few and many counts, or a class for expanded clones, and some rows have none.

- TRBJ2-1 - TRBV7-8 TGTGCCAGCAGCTACATCGGGAGCTCCTACAATGAGCAGTTCTTC CASSYIGSSYNEQFF
- TRBJ2-1 TRBD2 TRBV9 TGTGCCAGCAGCGTAGTAGGGACTAGCATCGATGAGCAGTTCTTC CASSVVGTSIDEQFF
- TRBJ2-3 - TRBV5-1 TGCGCCAGCAGCTTGGATCGGTCGACAGATACGCAGTATTTT CASSLDRSTDTQYF
once TRBJ2-1 TRBD2 TRBV7-8 TGTGCCAGCAGCTTAGGGGCTAGCGGGGGCAATGAGCAGTTCTTC CASSLGASGGNEQFF
- TRBJ1-2 - TRBV10-3 TGTGCCATCAGTGAGTCGGAGGGCAGGGGCTACACCTTC CAISESEGRGYTF
- TRBJ2-1 - TRBV10-3 TGTGCCATCAGTGAGTCGGAGTCCCATGAGCAGTTCTTC CAISESESHEQFF
- TRBJ2-1 - TRBV7-3 TGTGCCAGCAGCCGGGACGGGAGCTCCTACAATGAGCAGTTCTTC CASSRDGSSYNEQFF
- TRBJ2-7 TRBD1 TRBV18 TGTGCCAGCTCACCGGGACAGGTCTCCTACGAGCAGTACTTC CASSPGQVSYEQYF
- TRBJ1-1 - TRBV30 TGTGCCTGGAGCGGGTTGAACACTGAAGCTTTCTTT CAWSGLNTEAFF
- TRBJ1-3 - TRBV6-5 TGTGCCAGCAGCCTACGCTCGGGAAACACCATATATTTT CASSLRSGNTIYF
few TRBJ1-1 - TRBV6-5 TGTGCCAGCACTCCAACCCTTGGGGGGGAAGCTTTCTTT CASTPTLGGEAFF
- TRBJ2-1 TRBD1 TRBV27 TGTGCCAGCAGTTTACAGGGGGTGGTTGAGCAGTTCTTC CASSLQGVVEQFF
- TRBJ2-2 TRBD1 TRBV11-3 TGTGCCAGCAGCCCGCCGGGACAGGCTTTCCGGGAGCTGTTTTTT CASSPPGQAFRELFF
- TRBJ2-5 TRBD1 TRBV18 TGTGCCAGCTCACCCCGAGCGCAGGGGGCGAGGGAGACCCAGTACTTC CASSPRAQGARETQYF
- TRBJ2-5 TRBD2 TRBV5-1 TGCGCCAGCAGTGGGGGGGACGAGACCCAGTACTTC CASSGGDETQYF
- TRBJ2-3 - TRBV6-1 TGTGCCAGCACCTGGGGAGACACGCAGTATTTT CASTWGDTQYF
- TRBJ2-2 TRBD2 TRBV29-1 TGCAGCGTTGTCTCCGGGACTACGAACACCGGGGAGCTGTTTTTT CSVVSGTTNTGELFF
once TRBJ2-1 - TRBV19 TGTGCCAGTAGTCCGACAGGACCCTACAATGAGCAGTTCTTC CASSPTGPYNEQFF
few TRBJ2-1 TRBD2 TRBV7-3 TGTGCCAGCAGCCCAGGACTAGCGGGAGTCGATGAGCAGTTCTTC CASSPGLAGVDEQFF
- TRBJ2-7 TRBD2 TRBV18 TGTGCCAGCTCACTACTCTCCTCACTAGCGGGAGGGCCCTACGAGCAGTACTTC CASSLLSSLAGGPYEQYF
- TRBJ2-6 - TRBV30 TGTGCCTGGAGTGTACAAAGAAGGACAGCCAACTCTGGGGCCAACGTCCTGACTTTC CAWSVQRRTANSGANVLTF
- TRBJ2-1 TRBD2 TRBV2 TGTGCCAGCAGTGAACTCTCCGGGACTAGCGCTAGCTCCTACAATGAGCAGTTCTTC CASSELSGTSASSYNEQFF
- TRBJ1-3 TRBD1 TRBV5-1 TGCGCCAGCAGCTCGGGACAGGCGTCTGGAAACACCATATATTTT CASSSGQASGNTIYF
- TRBJ2-3 - TRBV12-2 TGTGCAAGTCGCAGGGGGACTAGCGGGAGCAGATACGCGTATTTT CASRRGTSGSRYAYF